These 15 T cell receptor beta chains were sequenced from one sample in a study of T cell responses to AZD1222 COVID-19 vaccine. The protocol was immunoSEQ multiplex PCR, while the TCRdb copy is restricted to in-frame clones and leaves out a portion. The sample contains some 170,000 clones, roughly 93% of which appear only once. The material was peripheral blood, obtained on day 0 of AZD1222 vaccination. Receptor source: an adult in good health.

The rearrangement joins TRBV19 to TRBJ1-4; 9 positions agree with TRBD1. CDR1 and CDR2 (germline): LNHDA, SQIVND (reference sequence). Germline trimming cut 5 bases from V and 6 bases from J; bases unmatched to any gene: 7. The CDR3 is 15 amino acids. CDR3 nucleotides: TGTGCCAGTAGTCCCCTCCGGGACAGGGATGAAAAACTGTTTTTT. As protein: CASSPLRDRDEKLFF.

The chain is built from TRBV30 and TRBJ1-5; D uncertain. This CDR3 comprises 13 residues. V lost 3 bases to trimming and J lost 3 bases, with 9 bases between them. Germline V gives CDR1 GTSNPN, CDR2 SVGIG (reference sequence). CDR3 region: CAWSTANNQPQHF. The CDR3 DNA follows: TGTGCCTGGAGCACAGCAAACAATCAGCCCCAGCATTTT.

CDR3 region: CASSQDWPGGLYGYTF. For the CDR3, the DNA is TGCGCCAGCAGCCAAGATTGGCCAGGGGGGCTCTATGGCTACACCTTC. The rearrangement links TRBV4-1 to TRBJ1-2; 7 nucleotides agree with TRBD1. CDR3 length: 16 amino acids. With V trimmed by 0 bases and J by 4 bases, 8 bases remained unmatched. Germline lookup yields CDR1 MGHRA and CDR2 YSYEKL.

The chain uses TRBV18 and TRBJ2-7; a weak D match, TRBD1 (6 bases). The CDR3 spans 16 residues. The ends were cut back, 0 bases at V and 5 bases at J, with 17 bases in the middle. Germline CDR1 reads KGHSH; CDR2 reads LQKENI. The CDR3 reads CASSPPWGTGSDEQYF. DNA of the CDR3: TGTGCCAGCTCACCACCGTGGGGAACAGGGAGCGACGAGCAGTACTTC.

This clone showed up just once. The chain has TRBV5-1 and TRBJ2-1; TRBD2 matches at 10 bases. Trimming at V came to 4 bases and at J to 4 bases, leaving 17 bases not matched to a gene. CDR1 is SGHRS and CDR2 is YFSETQ in the germline V gene. The length of the CDR3 is 19 residues. The CDR3 coding sequence is TGCGCCAGCAGCCCGATCCTGCTAATCTCTAGCGGGGGATACAATGAGCAGTTCTTC. Translating it yields CASSPILLISSGGYNEQFF.

This chain joins TRBV10-3 and TRBJ1-1; 7 bases match TRBD1. V was pared by 11 bases and J by 3 bases, with 9 bases of the junction left unmatched. The germline gives CDR1 ENHRY, CDR2 SYGVKD. The CDR3 has 13 residues. The CDR3 coding sequence is TGTGCCTCACAGGGGACGTATGACACTGAAGCTTTCTTT. It encodes CASQGTYDTEAFF.

The CDR3 DNA follows: TGTGCCAGCAGCTTAGAACTAGCGGGGGGTTCCGGGAATACGCAGTATTTT. This sequence encodes CASSLELAGGSGNTQYF. This sequence joins TRBV11-2 and TRBJ2-3, with 12 bases identical to TRBD2. The CDR3 spans 17 residues. Germline CDR1 is SGHAT and CDR2 is FQNNGV. J was trimmed by 7 bases and V by 0 bases; bases with no gene match: 8. Full variable domain (remainder filled in from reference TRBV11-2 and TRBJ2-3): EAGVAQSPRYKIIEKRQSVAFWCNPISGHATLYWYQQILGQGPKLLIQFQNNGVVDDSQLPKDRFSAERLKGVDSTLKIQPAKLEDSAVYLCASSLELAGGSGNTQYFGPGTRLTVL.

J is TRBJ1-3 and V is TRBV6-1, with D perhaps matching TRBD1 (6 bases). With 2 bases removed from V and 4 bases from J, the gap between germline ends came to 12 bases. This CDR3 is built from 15 residues. Germline V gene data show CDR1 as MNHNS and CDR2 as SASEGT. Here the CDR3 reads CASSEYRVRGNTIYF. The CDR3 bases are TGTGCCAGCAGTGAATACAGGGTTCGAGGAAACACCATATATTTT.

The V and J genes are TRBV7-8 and TRBJ2-2; 8 bases are a match to TRBD1. V dropped 4 bases and J dropped 7; count of bases not matched to a gene: 17. The CDR3 spans 18 residues. Germline V gives CDR1 SGHVS, CDR2 FQNEAQ. The CDR3 DNA follows: TGTGCCAGCAGCTCGTCTCGGACAGGGCGTTGGAGAGGCGGGGAGCTGTTTTTT. Protein sequence: CASSSSRTGRWRGGELFF.

V usage is TRBV5-1 and J usage is TRBJ2-1, with 7 positions matching TRBD1. The CDR3 consists of 17 residues. The V gene's germline CDR1 is SGHRS and CDR2 YFSETQ. Losses at the gene ends were 2 bases for V and 8 bases for J; bases not matched to a gene: 16. CDR3 residues: CASSFSGSGQTSDEQFF. DNA of the CDR3: TGCGCCAGCAGCTTTTCTGGTTCGGGACAGACGTCGGATGAGCAGTTCTTC.

V and J are TRBV6-1 and TRBJ1-2, with no clear D. The germline CDR1 and CDR2 sequences are MNHNS and SASEGT. Trimming removed 2 bases from V and 3 bases from J, with 13 bases in between. The CDR3 sequence is 15 residues long. CDR3 DNA: TGTGCCAGCAGTGAATTTATCTCCAGATACTATGGCTACACCTTC. As protein: CASSEFISRYYGYTF.

The chain joins TRBV5-6 to TRBJ2-5; possibly TRBD2 for D (7 bases). The germline gives CDR1 SGHDT, CDR2 YYEEEE. This CDR3 spans 14 amino acids. Trimming took 4 bases from V and 5 from J, leaving 15 bases between them. CDR3 region: CASSLWGGGETQYF. The CDR3 nucleotides are TGTGCCAGCAGCCTATGGGGGGGCGGGGAGACCCAGTACTTC. Using reference TRBV5-6 and TRBJ2-5 for the parts outside the CDR3, the full variable domain is DAGVTQSPTHLIKTRGQQVTLRCSPKSGHDTVSWYQQALGQGPQFIFQYYEEEERQRGNFPDRFSGHQFPNYSSELNVNALLLGDSALYLCASSLWGGGETQYFGPGTRLLVL.

The chain uses TRBV11-2 and TRBJ1-6; no definite D call. The CDR3 has 15 amino acids. V lost 5 bases to trimming and J lost 10 bases, with 18 bases between them. Germline assignment: CDR1 SGHAT and CDR2 FQNNGV. CDR3 protein: CASSRTGPAGSPLHF. The CDR3 DNA reads TGTGCCAGCAGCCGAACGGGCCCGGCCGGATCACCCCTCCACTTT.

V usage is TRBV6-2 or TRBV6-3 and J usage is TRBJ1-2; D call uncertain. The V end lost 6 bases, the J end lost 5 bases, and 10 bases lay between the germline ends. CDR1 and CDR2 from the germline V gene are MNHEY and SVGEGT. CDR3 length: 12 amino acids. CDR3 region: CASSSVAYGYTF. The DNA of the CDR3 is TGTGCCAGCAGCTCCGTCGCGTATGGCTACACCTTC.

The chain combines TRBV28 with TRBJ1-2, with unresolved D. CDR1 is MDHEN and CDR2 is SYDVKM in the germline V gene. Trimming removed 3 bases from V and 2 bases from J, with 10 bases in between. This CDR3 contains 14 residues. CDR3 nucleotides: TGTGCCAGCAGTTTCCCTAATACCAACTATGGCTACACCTTC. It yields the protein CASSFPNTNYGYTF.